Sequencing of this TCR beta chain was carried out in a study of blood T cell repertoires in COVID-19. Study as a whole: Both acute and convalescent COVID-19 samples were obtained from the United States, Italy and Spain. T cells, B-cell-depleted T cells, or PBMCs supplied cDNA or gDNA.

Seattle patient enrollment occurred during active infection, with longitudinal follow-up thereafter. In the original workflow: Nucleated cell number was recorded as an estimate derived from reference gene primer amplification. Only in-frame clones appear in the TCRdb table, and some are missing; sequencing was by immunoSEQ multiplex PCR. Clone size and the V and J calls come from that table; the DNA yielded D and trimming. Among 200,000 to 250,000 clones, about 81% were seen once, and the ten largest hold 8% to 9%. Sequenced input: peripheral blood. This TCR was recovered from a woman over 75 with COVID-19, enrolled during active disease.

CDR3 sequence: CASGTGTPNTGELFF. Written as DNA, the CDR3 is TGTGCCAGCGGTACCGGGACTCCGAACACCGGGGAGCTGTTTTTT. J is TRBJ2-2 and V is TRBV18, with a weak D call TRBD2 (6 bases). V was cut by 8 bases and J by 0 bases, with 13 bases left in between. The germline V gene has CDR1 KGHSH and CDR2 LQKENI. This CDR3 is 15 amino acids long.